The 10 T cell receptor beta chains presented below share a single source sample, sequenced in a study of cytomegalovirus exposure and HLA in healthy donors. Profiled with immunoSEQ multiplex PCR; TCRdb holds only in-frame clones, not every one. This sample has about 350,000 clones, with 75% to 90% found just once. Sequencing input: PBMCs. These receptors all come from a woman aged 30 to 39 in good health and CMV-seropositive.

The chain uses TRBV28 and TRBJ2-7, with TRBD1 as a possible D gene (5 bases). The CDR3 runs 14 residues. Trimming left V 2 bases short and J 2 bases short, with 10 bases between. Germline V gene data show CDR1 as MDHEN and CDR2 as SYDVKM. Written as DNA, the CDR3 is TGTGCCAGCAGTTTAGGCAGGGTACCCTACGAGCAGTACTTC. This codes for CASSLGRVPYEQYF.

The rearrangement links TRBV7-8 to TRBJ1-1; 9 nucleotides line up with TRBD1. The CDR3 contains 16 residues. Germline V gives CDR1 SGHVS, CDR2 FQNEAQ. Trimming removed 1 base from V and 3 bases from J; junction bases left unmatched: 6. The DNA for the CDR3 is TGTGCCAGCAGCTTAGGTAGACAGGGGGGTGACACTGAAGCTTTCTTT. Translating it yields CASSLGRQGGDTEAFF.

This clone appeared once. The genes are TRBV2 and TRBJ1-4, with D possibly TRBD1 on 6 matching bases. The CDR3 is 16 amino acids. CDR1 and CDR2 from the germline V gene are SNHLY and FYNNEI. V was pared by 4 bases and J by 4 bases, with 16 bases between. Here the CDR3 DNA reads TGTGCCAGCAGTGTAGGAGGGGGAGGGAATAATGAAAAACTGTTTTTT. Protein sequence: CASSVGGGGNNEKLFF.

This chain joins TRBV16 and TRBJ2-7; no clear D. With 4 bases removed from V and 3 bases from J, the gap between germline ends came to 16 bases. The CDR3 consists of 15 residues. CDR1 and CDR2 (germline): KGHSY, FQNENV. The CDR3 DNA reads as TGTGCCAGCAGCCCGTCGGGTAGTAGCTACTACGAGCAGTACTTC. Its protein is CASSPSGSSYYEQYF.

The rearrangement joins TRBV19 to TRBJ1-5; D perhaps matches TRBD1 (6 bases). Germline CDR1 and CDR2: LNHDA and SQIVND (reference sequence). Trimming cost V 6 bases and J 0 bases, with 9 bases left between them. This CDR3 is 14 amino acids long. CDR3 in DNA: TGTGCCAGTAGGGTGGGGGCTAGCAATCAGCCCCAGCATTTT. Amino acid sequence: CASRVGASNQPQHF.

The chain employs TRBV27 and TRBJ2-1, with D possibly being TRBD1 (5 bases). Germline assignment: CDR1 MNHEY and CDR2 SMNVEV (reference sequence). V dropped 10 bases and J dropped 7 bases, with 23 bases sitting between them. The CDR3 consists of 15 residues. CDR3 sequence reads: CATRLGWGGNNEQFF. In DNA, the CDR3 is TGTGCCACCAGGTTGGGCTGGGGCGGCAATAATGAGCAGTTCTTC.

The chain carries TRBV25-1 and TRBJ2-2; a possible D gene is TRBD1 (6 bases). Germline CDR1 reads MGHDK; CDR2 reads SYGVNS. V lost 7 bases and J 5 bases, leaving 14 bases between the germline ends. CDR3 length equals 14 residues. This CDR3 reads CASMSDSPTGELFF. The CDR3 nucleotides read TGTGCCAGCATGTCGGACAGCCCGACCGGGGAGCTGTTTTTT.

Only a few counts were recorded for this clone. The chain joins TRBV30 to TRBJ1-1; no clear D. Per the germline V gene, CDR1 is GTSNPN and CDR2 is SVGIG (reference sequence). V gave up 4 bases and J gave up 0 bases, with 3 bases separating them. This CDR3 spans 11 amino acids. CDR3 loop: CAWILNTEAFF. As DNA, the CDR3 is TGTGCCTGGATTCTGAACACTGAAGCTTTCTTT.

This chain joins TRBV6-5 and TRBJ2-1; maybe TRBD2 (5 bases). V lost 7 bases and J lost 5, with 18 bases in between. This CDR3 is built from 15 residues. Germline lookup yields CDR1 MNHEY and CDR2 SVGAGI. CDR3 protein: CASTPRALGNNEQFF. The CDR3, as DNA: TGTGCCAGCACCCCGCGGGCTTTGGGCAACAATGAGCAGTTCTTC.

This CDR3 is CASRPPGGNYGYTF. Written as DNA, the CDR3 is TGTGCCAGCAGACCCCCAGGGGGGAACTATGGCTACACCTTC. The rearrangement uses TRBV7-8 and TRBJ1-2, with 7 positions matching TRBD1. The germline V gene encodes CDR1 SGHVS and CDR2 FQNEAQ. The CDR3 covers 14 residues. Unmatched junction bases numbered 6, after V lost 6 bases and J lost 2 bases.